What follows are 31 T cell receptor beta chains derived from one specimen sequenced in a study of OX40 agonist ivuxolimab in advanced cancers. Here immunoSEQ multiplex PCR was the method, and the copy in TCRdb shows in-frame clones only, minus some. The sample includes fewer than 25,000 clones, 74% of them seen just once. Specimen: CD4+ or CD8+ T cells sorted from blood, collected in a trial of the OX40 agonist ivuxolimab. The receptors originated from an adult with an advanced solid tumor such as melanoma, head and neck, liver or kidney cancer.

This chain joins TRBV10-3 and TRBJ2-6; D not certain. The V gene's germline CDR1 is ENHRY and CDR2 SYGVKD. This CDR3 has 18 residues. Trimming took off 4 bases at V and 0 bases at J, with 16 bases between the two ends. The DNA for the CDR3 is TGTGCCATCAGTGGAGCCCAGGTTCCTAGCTCTGGGGCCAACGTCCTGACTTTC. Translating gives CAISGAQVPSSGANVLTF.

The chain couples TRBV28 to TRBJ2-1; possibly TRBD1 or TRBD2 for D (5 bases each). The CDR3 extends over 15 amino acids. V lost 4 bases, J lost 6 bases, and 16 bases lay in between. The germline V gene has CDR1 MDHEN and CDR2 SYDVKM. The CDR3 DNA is TGTGCCAGCAGTTCAGATAAGGGGACGGGCAATGAGCAGTTCTTC. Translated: CASSSDKGTGNEQFF.

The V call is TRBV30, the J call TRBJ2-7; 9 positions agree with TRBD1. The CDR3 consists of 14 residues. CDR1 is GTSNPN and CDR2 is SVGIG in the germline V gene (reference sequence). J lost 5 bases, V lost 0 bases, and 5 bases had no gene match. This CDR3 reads CAWSVMDRGDEQYF. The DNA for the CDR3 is TGTGCCTGGAGTGTGATGGACAGGGGCGACGAGCAGTACTTC.

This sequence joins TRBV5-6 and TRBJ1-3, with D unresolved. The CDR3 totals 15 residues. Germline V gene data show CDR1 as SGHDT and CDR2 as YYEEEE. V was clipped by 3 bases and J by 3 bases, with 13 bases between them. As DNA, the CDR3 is TGTGCCAGCAGCTCGCCGGACCCTAGTGGAAACACCATATATTTT. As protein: CASSSPDPSGNTIYF.

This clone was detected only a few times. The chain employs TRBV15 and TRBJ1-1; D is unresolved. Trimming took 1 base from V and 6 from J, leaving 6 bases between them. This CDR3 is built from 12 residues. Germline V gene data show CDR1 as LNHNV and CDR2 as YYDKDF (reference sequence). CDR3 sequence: CATSRGSSEAFF. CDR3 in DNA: TGTGCCACCAGCAGAGGGTCTTCTGAAGCTTTCTTT.

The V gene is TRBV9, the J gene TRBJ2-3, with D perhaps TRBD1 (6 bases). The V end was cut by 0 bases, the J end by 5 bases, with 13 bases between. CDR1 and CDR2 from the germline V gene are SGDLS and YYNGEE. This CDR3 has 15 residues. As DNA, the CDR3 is TGTGCCAGCAGCGTAGCAGGACAGCTTCTAGATACGCAGTATTTT. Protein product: CASSVAGQLLDTQYF.

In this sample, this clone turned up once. For the CDR3, the DNA is TGTGCCAGCAGTTACCTGGCGGGAAACGAGCAGTACTTC. The encoded protein is CASSYLAGNEQYF. The chain uses TRBV6-6 and TRBJ2-7; TRBD2 is a possible D gene (6 bases). Trimming left V 2 bases short and J 5 bases short, with 10 bases between. From germline, CDR1 is MNHNY and CDR2 SVGAGI (reference sequence). The CDR3 has 13 amino acids.

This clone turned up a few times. As DNA, the CDR3 is TGTGCCAGCAGCCTCCTAGCGGGAGGTTCCTACAATGAGCAGTTCTTC. Its translation is CASSLLAGGSYNEQFF. The chain has TRBV7-6 and TRBJ2-1; TRBD2 matches at 11 bases. Germline loops: CDR1 SGHVS, CDR2 FNYEAQ. V trimming: 5 bases; J trimming: 1 base; junction bases outside the gene matches: 4. The CDR3 runs to 16 residues. Drawing the rest from reference TRBV7-6 and TRBJ2-1, the complete variable domain is GAGVSQSPRYKVTKRGQDVALRCDPISGHVSLYWYRQALGQGPEFLTYFNYEAQQDKSGLPNDRFSAERPEGSISTLTIQRTEQRDSAMYRCASSLLAGGSYNEQFFGPGTRLTVL.

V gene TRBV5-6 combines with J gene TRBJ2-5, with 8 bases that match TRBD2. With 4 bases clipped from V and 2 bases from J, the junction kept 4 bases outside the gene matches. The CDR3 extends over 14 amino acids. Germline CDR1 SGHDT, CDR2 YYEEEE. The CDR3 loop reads CASSLRGAQETQYF. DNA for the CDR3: TGTGCCAGCAGCCTGCGGGGGGCGCAAGAGACCCAGTACTTC.

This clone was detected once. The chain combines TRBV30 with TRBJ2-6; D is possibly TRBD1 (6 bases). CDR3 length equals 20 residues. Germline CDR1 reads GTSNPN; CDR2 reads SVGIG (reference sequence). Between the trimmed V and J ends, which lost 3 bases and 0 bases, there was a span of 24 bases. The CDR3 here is CAWRVHPTTGMTSGANVLTF. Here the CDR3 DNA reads TGTGCCTGGAGGGTGCACCCCACTACAGGGATGACCTCTGGGGCCAACGTCCTGACTTTC.

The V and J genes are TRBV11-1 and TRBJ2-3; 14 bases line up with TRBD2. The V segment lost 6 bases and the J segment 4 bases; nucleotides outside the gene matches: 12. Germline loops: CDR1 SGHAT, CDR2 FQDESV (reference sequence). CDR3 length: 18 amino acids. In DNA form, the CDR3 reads TGTGCCAGCAGGAGTAGGGGGACTAGCGGGAGCAGCCCAGATACGCAGTATTTT. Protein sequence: CASRSRGTSGSSPDTQYF.

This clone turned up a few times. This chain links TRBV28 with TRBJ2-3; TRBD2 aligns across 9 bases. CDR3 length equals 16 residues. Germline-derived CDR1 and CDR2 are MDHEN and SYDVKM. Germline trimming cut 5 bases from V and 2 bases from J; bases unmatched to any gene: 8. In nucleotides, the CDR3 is TGTGCCAGCAGTCACCAACTAGCGGGCCTCACAGATACGCAGTATTTT. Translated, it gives CASSHQLAGLTDTQYF.

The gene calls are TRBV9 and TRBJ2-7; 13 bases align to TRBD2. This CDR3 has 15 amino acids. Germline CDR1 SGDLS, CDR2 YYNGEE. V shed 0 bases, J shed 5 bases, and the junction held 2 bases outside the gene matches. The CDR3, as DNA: TGTGCCAGCAGCGTAGGAGGACTAGCGGGAGACGAGCAGTACTTC. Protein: CASSVGGLAGDEQYF.

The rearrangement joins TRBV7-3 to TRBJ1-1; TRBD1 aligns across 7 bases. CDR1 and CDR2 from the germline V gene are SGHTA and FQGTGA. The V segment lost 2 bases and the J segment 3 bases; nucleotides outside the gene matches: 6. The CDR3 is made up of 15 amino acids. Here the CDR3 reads CASSLAGRGYTEAFF. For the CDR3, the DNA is TGTGCCAGCAGCTTAGCTGGCAGGGGGTACACTGAAGCTTTCTTT.

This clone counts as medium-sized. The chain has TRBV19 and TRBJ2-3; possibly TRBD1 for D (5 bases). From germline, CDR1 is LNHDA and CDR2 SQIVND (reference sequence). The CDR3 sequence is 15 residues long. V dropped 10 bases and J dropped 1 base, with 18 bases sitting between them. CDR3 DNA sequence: TGTGCCACAAGCGAGGCTGGGGCCGGCACAGATACGCAGTATTTT. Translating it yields CATSEAGAGTDTQYF.

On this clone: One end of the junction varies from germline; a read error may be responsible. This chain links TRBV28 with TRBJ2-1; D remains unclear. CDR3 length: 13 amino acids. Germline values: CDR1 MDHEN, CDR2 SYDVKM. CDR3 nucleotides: TGTGCCAACTCAATCTCCCCTTACAGTGAGCAGTTCTTC. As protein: CANSISPYSEQFF.

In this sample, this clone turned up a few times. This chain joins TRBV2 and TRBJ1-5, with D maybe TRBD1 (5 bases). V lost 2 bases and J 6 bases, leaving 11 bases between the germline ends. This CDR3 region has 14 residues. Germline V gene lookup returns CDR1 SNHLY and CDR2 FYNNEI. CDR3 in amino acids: CASSEYGTPQPQHF. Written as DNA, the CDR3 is TGTGCCAGCAGTGAATACGGGACCCCTCAGCCCCAGCATTTT. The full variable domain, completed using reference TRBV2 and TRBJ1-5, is EPEVTQTPSHQVTQMGQEVILRCVPISNHLYFYWYRQILGQKVEFLVSFYNNEISEKSEIFDDQFSVERPDGSNFTLKIRSTKLEDSAMYFCASSEYGTPQPQHFGDGTRLSIL.

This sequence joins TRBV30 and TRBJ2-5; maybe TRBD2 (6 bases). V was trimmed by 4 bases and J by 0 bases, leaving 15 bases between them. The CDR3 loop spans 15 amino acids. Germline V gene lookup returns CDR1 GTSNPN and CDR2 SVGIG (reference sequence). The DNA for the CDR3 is TGTGCCTGGAAATGGTTTAGGGAGGACCAAGAGACCCAGTACTTC. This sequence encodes CAWKWFREDQETQYF.

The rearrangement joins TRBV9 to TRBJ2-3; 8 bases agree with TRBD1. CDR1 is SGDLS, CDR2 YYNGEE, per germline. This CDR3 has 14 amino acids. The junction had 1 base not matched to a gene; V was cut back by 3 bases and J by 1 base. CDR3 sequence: CASSADRGTDTQYF. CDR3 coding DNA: TGTGCCAGCAGCGCGGACAGGGGCACAGATACGCAGTATTTT.

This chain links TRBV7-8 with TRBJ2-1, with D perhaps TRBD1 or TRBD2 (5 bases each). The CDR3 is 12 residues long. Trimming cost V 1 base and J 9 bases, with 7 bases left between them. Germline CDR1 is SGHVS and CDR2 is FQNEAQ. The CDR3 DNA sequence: TGTGCCAGCAGCTTAGGGGGGAGTGAGCAGTTCTTC. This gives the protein CASSLGGSEQFF.

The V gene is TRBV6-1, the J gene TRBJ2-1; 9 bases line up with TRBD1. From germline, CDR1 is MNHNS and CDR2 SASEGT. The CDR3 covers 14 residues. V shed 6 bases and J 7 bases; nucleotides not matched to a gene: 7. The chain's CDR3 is CASRKGQGGNEQFF. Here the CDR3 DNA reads TGTGCCAGCAGGAAGGGACAGGGTGGGAATGAGCAGTTCTTC.

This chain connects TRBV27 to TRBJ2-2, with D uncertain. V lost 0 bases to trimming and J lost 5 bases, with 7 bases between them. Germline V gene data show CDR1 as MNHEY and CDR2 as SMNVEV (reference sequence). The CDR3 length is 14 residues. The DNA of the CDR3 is TGTGCCAGCAGTTTATCGCCCGTTACCGGGGAGCTGTTTTTT. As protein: CASSLSPVTGELFF.

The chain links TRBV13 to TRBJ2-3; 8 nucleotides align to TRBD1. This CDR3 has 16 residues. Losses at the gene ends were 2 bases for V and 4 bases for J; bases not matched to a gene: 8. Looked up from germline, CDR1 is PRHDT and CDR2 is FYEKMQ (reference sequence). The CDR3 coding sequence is TGTGCCAGCAGCTTACGGGGACAGGAGGGCCCAGATACGCAGTATTTT. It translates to CASSLRGQEGPDTQYF.

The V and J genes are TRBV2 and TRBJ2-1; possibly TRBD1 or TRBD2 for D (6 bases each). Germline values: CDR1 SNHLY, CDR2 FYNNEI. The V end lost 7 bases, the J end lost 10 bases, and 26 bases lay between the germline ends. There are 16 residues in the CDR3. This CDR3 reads CASTLFGGRDSGEQFF. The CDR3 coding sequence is TGTGCCAGCACCCTCTTTGGGGGGCGAGACAGTGGCGAGCAGTTCTTC. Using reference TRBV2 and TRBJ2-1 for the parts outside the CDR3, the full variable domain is EPEVTQTPSHQVTQMGQEVILRCVPISNHLYFYWYRQILGQKVEFLVSFYNNEISEKSEIFDDQFSVERPDGSNFTLKIRSTKLEDSAMYFCASTLFGGRDSGEQFFGPGTRLTVL.

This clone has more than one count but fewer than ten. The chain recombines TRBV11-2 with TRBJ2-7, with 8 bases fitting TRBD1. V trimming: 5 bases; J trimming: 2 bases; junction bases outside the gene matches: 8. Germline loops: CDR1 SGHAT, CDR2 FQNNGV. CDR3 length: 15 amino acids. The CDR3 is CASSQYQGATYEQYF. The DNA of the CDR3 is TGTGCCAGCAGCCAATATCAGGGGGCGACCTACGAGCAGTACTTC.

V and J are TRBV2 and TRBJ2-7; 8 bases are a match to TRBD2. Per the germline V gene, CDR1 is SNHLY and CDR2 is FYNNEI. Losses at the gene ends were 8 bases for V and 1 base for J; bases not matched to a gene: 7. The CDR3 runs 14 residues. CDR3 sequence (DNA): TGTGCCAGCTATACTAGCGGTAGGTCCTACGAGCAGTACTTC. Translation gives CASYTSGRSYEQYF.

The CDR3 spells CASSRPGTGGYEQYF. CDR3 nucleotide sequence: TGTGCCAGCAGCCGTCCAGGGACAGGGGGATACGAGCAGTACTTC. The chain employs TRBV5-5 and TRBJ2-7; TRBD1 matches 11 bases. J gave up 4 bases and V 4 bases, and 7 bases lay outside the gene matches. Germline loops: CDR1 SGHKS, CDR2 YYEKEE (reference sequence). CDR3 length equals 15 residues.

The CDR3 reads CASRLDRDINQPQHF. The CDR3, as DNA: TGTGCCAGCAGATTGGACAGGGACATCAATCAGCCCCAGCATTTT. The rearrangement links TRBV7-8 to TRBJ1-5; 8 bases match TRBD1. The J segment lost 3 bases and the V segment lost 6 bases, leaving 7 bases of the junction unmatched. The CDR3 has 15 amino acids. Per germline, CDR1 SGHVS and CDR2 FQNEAQ.

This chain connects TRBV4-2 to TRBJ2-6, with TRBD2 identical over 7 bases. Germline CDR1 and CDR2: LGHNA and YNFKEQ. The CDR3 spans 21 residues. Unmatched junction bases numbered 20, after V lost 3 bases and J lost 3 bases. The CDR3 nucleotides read TGTGCCAGCAGCCAGACCAGCGGGGTGTTGATCCCTGCTGGTGGGGCCAACGTCCTGACTTTC. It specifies CASSQTSGVLIPAGGANVLTF.

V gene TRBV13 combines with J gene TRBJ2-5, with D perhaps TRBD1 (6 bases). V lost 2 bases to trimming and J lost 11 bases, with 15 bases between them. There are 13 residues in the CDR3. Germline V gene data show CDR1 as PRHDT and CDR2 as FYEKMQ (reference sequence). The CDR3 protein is CASSLPQGYGQYF. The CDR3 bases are TGTGCCAGCAGCTTACCCCAGGGGTATGGGCAGTACTTC.

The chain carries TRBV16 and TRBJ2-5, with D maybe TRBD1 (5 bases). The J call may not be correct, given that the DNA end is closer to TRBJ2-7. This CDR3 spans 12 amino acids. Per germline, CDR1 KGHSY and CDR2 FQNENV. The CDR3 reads CASSRGSYEQYF. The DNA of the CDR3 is TGTGCCAGCAGCCGGGGCAGCTACGAGCAGTACTTC.